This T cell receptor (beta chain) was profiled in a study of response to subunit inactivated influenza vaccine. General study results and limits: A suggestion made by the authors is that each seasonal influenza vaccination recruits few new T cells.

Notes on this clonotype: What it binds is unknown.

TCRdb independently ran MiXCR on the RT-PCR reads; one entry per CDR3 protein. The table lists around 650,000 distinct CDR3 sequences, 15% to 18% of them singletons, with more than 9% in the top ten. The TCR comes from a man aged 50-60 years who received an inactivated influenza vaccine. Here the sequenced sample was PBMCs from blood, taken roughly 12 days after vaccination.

For the CDR3, the DNA is TGTGCCAGCGAGCGAACGAACACCGGGGAGCTGTTTTTT. Its translation is CASERTNTGELFF. The chain is built from TRBV28 and TRBJ2-2; D not resolved. This CDR3 spans 13 amino acids. V was clipped by 8 bases and J by 0 bases, with 7 bases between them. Germline assignment: CDR1 MDHEN and CDR2 SYDVKM.